This TCR beta chain was sequenced for a study of cytomegalovirus exposure and HLA in healthy donors (dated by TCRdb to 2016 to 2017). General notes on the study: An earlier analysis of approximately 600 of the donors reported roughly 300 Gb of sequence data and some 100 million unique TCR beta sequences from roughly 180 million T cells. An early release that covered more than 550 HLA-typed donors contained 300 to 350 gigabases of sequencing data and about 84 million unique TCR sequences. Of the 300 to 500 genotyped donors, approximately 81% were placed in the genetic ancestry cluster associated with self-reported Caucasian donors. The study aimed to test whether cataloging public T cell receptors could reveal signatures of past pathogen exposure. The study used immunosequencing to profile the T cell repertoires of around 600 subjects and linked those repertoires to cytomegalovirus serostatus. Besides the first cohort of some 670 subjects, a separate validation cohort made up of 120 different subjects was used. The study combined high-throughput TCR immunosequencing, statistical association of individual TCRs with disease status, and machine learning to predict cytomegalovirus infection status. A later analysis re-analyzed previously published TCR beta repertoires from several hundred donors and added high-resolution HLA genotyping to study TCR occurrence patterns. Rather than drawing on any new phenotypic data, the later analysis identified candidate immune exposures from TCR beta sequences and the way those sequences occurred across donors. In an earlier analysis of 500 to 650 of the donors, high-throughput TCR beta sequencing was used to judge whether each TCR beta V gene segment behaved as functional or pseudogenic. Donor age, sex, ethnicity and CMV serostatus were compiled together with the repertoire data. Genome-wide SNP genotypes for about 60% of the roughly 670 donors were used in a later genetic analysis, which treated that subset as a discovery cohort. Every discovery cohort repertoire had been produced on one sequencing platform. Both class I and class II loci were covered by HLA typing, at four-digit resolution. Typing coverage varied by locus: about 620-630 donors for A, B, C, DRB1 and DQB1; approximately 560 for DQA1; some 610 for DPA1; approximately 450 for DPB1. Roughly five DR-DQ haplotypes were handled as single units for association and clustering because linkage in the cohort was strong. On average, roughly 250,000 unique TCR beta nucleotide sequences were sequenced per donor among 350 to 400 genotyped donors of the cohort, with around 19% of those sequences being non-productive.

Reading from cysteine to phenylalanine, the CDR3 counts 15 amino acids. The CDR3 DNA has 45 bases and is translated from base 1. CDR1 and CDR2 are drawn from the germline V gene: MDHEN, SYDVKM. The V end loses 7 bases and the J end loses 8 bases, and a stretch of 20 bases separates them. The cohort was made up of roughly 670 healthy bone marrow donors. At the time of sampling, all cohort members were nominally healthy, though unrecorded immune exposures were likely present. The donor was CMV seropositive and was included in the group of almost 300 seropositive cohort members. Each donor provided a peripheral blood sample, and peripheral blood mononuclear cells were used for TCR beta sequencing. The Qiagen DNeasy Blood Extraction Kit was used to extract genomic DNA from the blood cell samples. Libraries were made using the immunoSEQ multiplex PCR assay. For the multiplex PCR, a mixture combining 60 forward primers for TCR Vbeta segments and 13 reverse primers for TCR Jbeta segments was used. The CDR3 region of rearranged TCR beta genes was amplified from genomic DNA with a multiplex PCR assay. The amplified TCR beta libraries were sequenced on the Illumina HiSeq System as 87-base-pair reads. On the study's bioinformatics: A later analysis counted 65 million to 90 million unique TCR beta chains across the 600 to 850 repertoires, and roughly 9.9 million of these chains were shared by at least two donors. Raw reads were error-corrected and collapsed into unique sequences by a nearest-neighbor algorithm in which closely related sequences were merged to remove PCR and sequencing errors. To assign V, D and J gene segments, CDR3 sequences were aligned to IMGT reference sequences. For a sequence to be retained, a match of at least six nucleotides was required to both a V gene segment and a J gene segment. A rearrangement was called productive if the CDR3 had no stop codons and remained in frame with V and J, and every other rearrangement was called non-productive. CDR3 was defined according to IMGT convention as the region running from the second conserved V-encoded cysteine to the conserved J-encoded phenylalanine. The earlier analysis of 587 of the donors excluded sequences that lacked an unambiguous match to a single V gene segment. An earlier analysis of a few hundred of the donors called V segments functional above 56.7% productive rearrangements and segregating when the between-donor standard deviation exceeded 5%. A statistical classification framework was built to diagnose cytomegalovirus status from the catalog of TCR beta chain sequences. In a later analysis, V and J genes were assigned by comparing TCR nucleotide sequences against IMGT/GENE-DB human TR gene sequences. In a later analysis, CDR3 sequences and most-parsimonious VDJ recombination scenarios were assigned using the TCRdist pipeline. In a later analysis, every TCR beta chain was defined by the combination of its CDR3 amino acid sequence and its V-gene family, and reads without a unique V-gene family were dropped. To address suspected cross-contamination and a sequencing artifact, a later analysis removed around 600 highly shared, low-generation-probability nucleotide sequences. In a later analysis, a clonal expansion index for each public chain was calculated from normalized within-repertoire ranks of inferred template counts. In a later analysis, generation probabilities were computed using a VDJ recombination model fitted to out-of-frame rearrangements, and the results were checked against IGoR. Hypergeometric tests were used in a later analysis to score TCR-TCR, TCR-HLA and TCR-CMV co-occurrence, with a repertoire-size bias correction applied to the TCR pairs. To estimate false discovery rates, a later analysis permuted the HLA or CMV assignments 20 times. In a later analysis, co-occurring TCRs were grouped using DBSCAN, with TCRdist sequence similarity added in when clustering inside HLA-allele-positive subsets. Repertoires with fewer than 30,000 or more than 120,000 public chains, plus five repertoires with anomalous nucleotide sharing, were excluded from co-occurrence clustering. Imported from immuneACCESS, the table was reduced by TCRdb to in-frame sequences with V and J called. These copies leave out some clones; in studies compared against another copy, an unresolved V gene accounts for under half, and the cause of the remainder is not known. The DNA was the basis for D and trimming; V, J and clone size are from that table. Across this sample there are over 120,000 clones, with just under 85% seen only once. Jointly, the top ten make up about 1.4% of the sample.

Results the study describes overall, beyond this receptor: In vitro tests confirmed that three of the cytomegalovirus-associated TCR beta chains recognize cytomegalovirus antigens. In the study, some 160 TCR beta chains were listed as associated with cytomegalovirus. Because counts were too low, 15 or so rarely observed V segments, including chromosome 9 orphons, were excluded from the earlier analysis of 587 of the donors. While some public TCRs were present in many individuals, most TCR sequences turned up only very rarely across donors. The sequencing pipeline was judged likely to have produced a cluster of highly shared sequence variants as a technical artifact. A later analysis found that HLA-associated TCR beta chains were more clonally expanded and had lower generation probabilities than equally common non-associated chains. In a later analysis, several top co-occurrence clusters were reported to appear linked to parvovirus B19, influenza, CMV and Epstein-Barr virus. In both the original and validation cohorts, the classifier was reported to diagnose cytomegalovirus status with high specificity and sensitivity. A later analysis found that most CMV-associated TCR beta chains appeared HLA-restricted, with HLA associations seemingly driven largely by CMV exposure. When HLA alleles, especially DR and DQ, strongly co-occurred, TCR associations were difficult to assign to individual alleles. The cohort was sequenced for TCR beta chains only, and without alpha or paired-chain data the features that could be detected were limited. Sequencing depth was assumed to be roughly uniform across donors in the presence/absence analyses, though that assumption may not hold. A further reported finding was that TCR beta sequences accurately predicted the HLA-A and HLA-B alleles for most subjects in the first cohort. Linkage disequilibrium might explain the correlated functional status among segregating V segments, but an unknown experimental factor could not be ruled out. According to a later genetic analysis, donors in an Asian-associated ancestry cluster had fewer N-insertions in productive TCRs than the roughly 700-donor mean. Broadly in line with IMGT annotations, most TCR beta V segments showed up in productive rearrangements about 87% or about 30% of the time in an earlier analysis of roughly 590 of the donors. For the cohort, immune exposure information was limited to CMV serostatus. It was suggested by the authors that the approach could potentially be generalized to other disease states and immunological phenotypes. According to a later analysis, TCR association rates differed among HLA loci, with DRB1 alleles showing the most associated TCRs and HLA-C alleles showing the fewest. Some IMGT-functional V segments, including TRBV6-2 and TRBV6-3, could not be told apart with the 87-base-pair reads, so those segments were excluded. Because HLA typing was unavailable for some donors at each locus, only the typed subset was used in association tests. Specific HLA alleles were associated with around 18,000 TCR beta sequences at a false discovery rate of 0.05 in a later analysis. V-gene and J-gene trimming of TCR beta chains was associated with a missense DCLRE1C variant in a later genetic analysis, and the association was replicated in an independent cohort.

As for this clone: Its recognized antigen is unknown. No qualities accompany the bases; no much larger clone lies one base away.

This receptor was obtained from a man aged 25-45 years in good health and CMV-seropositive. Recombination joined TRBV28 with TRBJ1-4; matching of 6 bases hints at TRBD1 as the D gene. Sequencing used PBMCs. The DNA reads as follows: TGTGCCAGCACCACTGGGGGGGCTCGAGAGGAAAAACTGTTTTTT. Its protein product is CASTTGGAREEKLFF.